Detailed here is one T cell receptor (beta chain). This clonotype has more than one count but fewer than ten. Its antigen is still unknown. No clone much larger than this one lies a single base away; base qualities are absent. This entry belongs to a study of blood T cells in healthy people across ages (dated by TCRdb to between 2014 and 2017). Broadly, across the study: In model experiments, template switching captured about one uniquely barcoded TCR beta cDNA molecule for every two T cells. Using deep sequencing normalized with unique cDNA molecular identifiers, the study measured how TCR beta repertoire diversity changes with age. Four age groups were formed from the donors: young (average about 16 years), middle-aged (just under 40), aged (roughly 58) and long-lived (more than 75). Donors of different ages were randomly distributed across sequencing lanes to avoid experimental bias. For two donors (one aged 18 to 30 and one aged 80 or older), the study analyzed two additional independent replicas of 1 million unique cDNA reads from the same blood draw.

Including the terminal cysteine and phenylalanine, the CDR3 comprises 16 residues. Just the 48-base CDR3 DNA is kept, in frame starting at base 1. The library was built by means of 5' RACE. Sequencing took place on an Illumina HiSeq 2500. A second PCR of roughly 7 to 11 cycles was performed with a sample-barcoded 5' primer and a J-beta primer mix. A unique molecular identifier was introduced onto each TCR beta cDNA molecule by a template-switch 5' adaptor carrying 12 random nucleotides. At least 2.5 million CDR3-containing paired-end reads were obtained from each sample. First-strand cDNA was synthesized from all RNA with the Mint cDNA synthesis kit, primed by a TRBC-specific oligonucleotide. Following uracil-DNA glycosylase treatment, a first 18-cycle PCR with universal primers M1SS and BC2_uni_R was performed on all cDNA. On the study's bioinformatics: Each sample was normalized by randomly selecting 1 million high-quality reads, each carrying a distinct molecular identifier. Reads with shared molecular identifiers were discarded instead of being binned into consensus sequences. MiTCR, set to a Q25 quality threshold and the strictest error-elimination algorithm, was used for CDR3 identification, clonotype clustering and error correction. Lower-bound total TCR beta diversity was estimated with a nonparametric unseen species model using Euler transformation. TCRdb passed the public sequencing reads through fastp at Q25 and MiXCR, retaining productive beta sequences. All rows with the same CDR3 protein become a single entry with the most common DNA and genes. The authors' filters were not applied to this entry. The sample table records around 650,000 distinct CDR3 sequences; about a third of these occur just once. The ten top clones hold roughly 15% of the sample.

The donors were some 39 Caucasian individuals from Russia, aged roughly 6 to 100 years, who were systemically healthy. Roughly 10 milliliters of peripheral blood were drawn from each donor into EDTA-treated Vacutainer tubes. Ficoll-Paque density-gradient centrifugation was used to isolate PBMCs, with at least 6 million obtained per sample. Total RNA, at least 6 micrograms per sample, was extracted from PBMCs with Trizol reagent. For every donor, an aliquot of PBMCs went through flow cytometry to measure the percentages of naive CD45RAhigh/CD27high T cells. The study at large found these results: Conclusive comparison of naive and antigen-experienced compartments was prevented by the profiling of bulk unsorted PBMCs. Estimates of total diversity from one million sequenced T cells were regarded as lower bounds and underestimates. A strong correlation was found between observed TCR beta diversity and the percentage of naive T cells measured by flow cytometry. Compared with the aged group, the long-lived group had more naive CD4+ T cells, fewer expanded clones and increased TCR diversity, suggesting age selection. Because the CMV infection status of the donors was unknown, age-related changes in expanded clonotypes may potentially have been confounded. As age increased, observed TCR beta diversity per million T cells dropped in a roughly linear way, and a significant reduction was already evident by age around 41.

Sequenced material: blood. The sequence links TRBV12-2 to TRBJ1-5; the D segment call TRBD1 is taken from the table without a DNA check. TRBV12-2 is given as a pseudogene. The clonotype comes from an elderly woman in good health. Donor details come from another sample of the same person, matched by shared clones. The CDR3 protein is CASRLLQGNSNQPQHF. DNA sequence: TGTGCAAGTCGCCTACTACAGGGAAATAGCAATCAGCCCCAGCATTTT.